Sequencing of this T cell receptor beta chain was carried out in a study of blood T cell repertoires in COVID-19. The wider study: T cells, B-cell-depleted T cells, or PBMCs supplied cDNA or gDNA.

Authors' data handling: Reference gene primer amplification gave nucleated cell count estimates. Generated by immunoSEQ multiplex PCR, the TCRdb table keeps only in-frame clones and is missing some. That table is the source of V, J and clone size, and D and trimming were worked out from the DNA. This table has about 270,000 clones, around nine tenths appearing once. CDR3 size: 16 residues. The ends were cut back, 2 bases at V and 0 bases at J, with 10 bases in the middle. The germline V gene encodes CDR1 SNHLY and CDR2 FYNNEI. The chain links TRBV2 to TRBJ2-2; D gene uncertain. The sequencing input was peripheral blood. The source of this sequence is a man between 35 and 55 years old with active or convalescent COVID-19. The CDR3 reads CASSEPVPTNTGELFF. The CDR3 DNA follows: TGTGCCAGCAGTGAACCGGTACCCACGAACACCGGGGAGCTGTTTTTT.